Listed here are 19 T cell receptor beta chains from one sample, sequenced in a study of shared clonotypes between healthy human individuals. The data were produced by immunoSEQ multiplex PCR, yet TCRdb's version contains in-frame clones alone and is incomplete. The sample includes 500,000 to 550,000 clones, approximately 95% of them seen just once. Specimen: naive CD4+ T cells sorted from blood. Described subset: CD45RA+ positively selected. These receptors originate from a woman aged 25 to 39 in good health.

The rearrangement links TRBV6-1 to TRBJ2-3; D is perhaps TRBD2 (5 bases). Germline V gives CDR1 MNHNS, CDR2 SASEGT. The CDR3 length is 14 residues. Trimming pared 8 bases from V and 3 bases from J, leaving 15 bases between. The CDR3 loop is CASAPQPGTDTQYF. In DNA form, the CDR3 reads TGTGCCAGCGCCCCACAGCCGGGGACAGATACGCAGTATTTT.

V gene TRBV2 combines with J gene TRBJ1-1; D gene uncertain. Trimming stripped 4 bases from V and 4 bases from J, with 13 bases between. Per germline, CDR1 SNHLY and CDR2 FYNNEI. The CDR3 contains 14 residues. In DNA form, the CDR3 reads TGTGCCAGCAGTGCTCAAGGGTCGCGCACTGAAGCTTTCTTT. The encoded protein is CASSAQGSRTEAFF.

The chain links TRBV2 to TRBJ2-4; D is unclear. The CDR3 totals 14 residues. V was pared by 10 bases and J by 0 bases, with 13 bases between. From germline, CDR1 is SNHLY and CDR2 FYNNEI. CDR3 nucleotides: TGTGCCACCAAACGAGAAGTAGCCAAAAACATTCAGTACTTC. It is translated as CATKREVAKNIQYF.

V and J are TRBV18 and TRBJ2-5, with 10 positions matching TRBD1. The germline V gene encodes CDR1 KGHSH and CDR2 LQKENI. V gave up 6 bases and J gave up 5 bases; unmatched junction bases: 12. The CDR3 extends over 16 amino acids. Here the CDR3 reads CASSPSGTGAVETQYF. The CDR3 DNA reads as TGTGCCAGCTCTCCATCCGGGACAGGGGCGGTCGAGACCCAGTACTTC. The full variable domain, completed using reference TRBV18 and TRBJ2-5, is NAGVMQNPRHLVRRRGQEARLRCSPMKGHSHVYWYRQLPEEGLKFMVYLQKENIIDESGMPKERFSAEFPKEGPSILRIQQVVRGDSAAYFCASSPSGTGAVETQYFGPGTRLLVL.

The chain couples TRBV28 to TRBJ1-4; TRBD1 is a possible D gene (5 bases). Trimming removed 5 bases from V and 0 bases from J, with 19 bases in between. The CDR3 has 18 residues. Germline CDR1 MDHEN, CDR2 SYDVKM. The CDR3 nucleotides are TGTGCCAGCAGTCCCTCTTGGGGAGGACATTCAACTAATGAAAAACTGTTTTTT. This encodes CASSPSWGGHSTNEKLFF.

The CDR3 loop reads CASSFPKAGETQYF. CDR3 sequence (DNA): TGCGCCAGCAGCTTCCCTAAAGCGGGCGAGACCCAGTACTTC. The rearrangement links TRBV5-1 to TRBJ2-5; D is possibly TRBD2 (6 bases). Germline V gene sequence: CDR1 SGHRS, CDR2 YFSETQ. V lost 2 bases to trimming and J lost 5 bases, with 13 bases between them. The CDR3 contains 14 residues.

The chain uses TRBV5-8 and TRBJ2-1, with TRBD2 matching over 12 bases. Unmatched junction bases numbered 9, after V lost 4 bases and J lost 1 base. CDR3 size: 18 residues. CDR1 and CDR2 (germline): SGHTS, YDEGEE. CDR3 sequence (DNA): TGTGCCAGCAGCCCCTACCCCGGGACTAGCGGGTCCTACAATGAGCAGTTCTTC. The encoded protein is CASSPYPGTSGSYNEQFF. The full variable domain, with the rest looked up from reference TRBV5-8 and TRBJ2-1, is EAGVTQSPTHLIKTRGQQATLRCSPISGHTSVYWYQQALGLGLQFLLWYDEGEERNRGNFPPRFSGRQFPNYSSELNVNALELEDSALYLCASSPYPGTSGSYNEQFFGPGTRLTVL.

The rearrangement uses TRBV6-5 and TRBJ1-4; 7 bases line up with TRBD1. Germline V gene data show CDR1 as MNHEY and CDR2 as SVGAGI. Trimming took 5 bases from V and 3 from J; bases not matched to a gene: 3. The CDR3 spans 14 residues. The DNA for the CDR3 is TGTGCCAGCAGTCGCGGACAGGCTAATGAAAAACTGTTTTTT. Its translation is CASSRGQANEKLFF.

The V gene is TRBV28, the J gene TRBJ2-3; perhaps TRBD2 as D (6 bases). Germline assignment: CDR1 MDHEN and CDR2 SYDVKM. Trimming cost V 4 bases and J 5 bases, with 16 bases left between them. The CDR3 has 15 residues. The CDR3 sequence: CASSSAGPERDTQYF. The CDR3 DNA is TGTGCCAGCAGTTCCGCGGGACCCGAAAGAGATACGCAGTATTTT.

The rearrangement uses TRBV7-6 and TRBJ1-1; TRBD1 agrees at 9 bases. There are 14 residues in the CDR3. Germline CDR1 SGHVS, CDR2 FNYEAQ. V shed 7 bases, J shed 0 bases, and the junction held 3 bases outside the gene matches. CDR3 sequence (DNA): TGTGCCAGCATGGGACAGGGCCTGAACACTGAAGCTTTCTTT. This codes for CASMGQGLNTEAFF.

The chain is built from TRBV5-4 and TRBJ2-1; D is possibly TRBD2 (6 bases). Germline CDR1 SGHNT, CDR2 YYREEE (reference sequence). The V end lost 0 bases, the J end lost 4 bases, and 11 bases lay between the germline ends. This CDR3 is 15 amino acids long. The CDR3 DNA reads as TGTGCCAGCAGCTTGGCCGGGAGCCTATACAATGAGCAGTTCTTC. It specifies CASSLAGSLYNEQFF.

This chain connects TRBV27 to TRBJ2-2; 11 positions agree with TRBD2. V dropped 3 bases and J dropped 4; count of bases not matched to a gene: 10. CDR1 is MNHEY, CDR2 SMNVEV, per germline (reference sequence). This CDR3 has 18 residues. CDR3: CASSFLSGRGIGTGELFF. The CDR3 coding sequence is TGTGCCAGCAGTTTCCTTAGCGGGAGGGGGATAGGCACCGGGGAGCTGTTTTTT.

The rearrangement uses TRBV6-5 and TRBJ2-7, with 7 positions matching TRBD1. CDR1 is MNHEY and CDR2 is SVGAGI in the germline V gene. The CDR3 loop spans 13 amino acids. J lost 3 bases, V lost 6 bases, and 5 bases had no gene match. Written as DNA, the CDR3 is TGTGCCAGCAGCATAGACAGGGTCTACGAGCAGTACTTC. Translating it yields CASSIDRVYEQYF.

The rearrangement links TRBV12-5 to TRBJ2-1; the match to TRBD2 covers 13 bases. The CDR3 runs to 17 residues. The V and J ends lost 1 base and 7 bases, in that order; junction bases with no gene match: 7. Germline V CDR1 and CDR2: LGHNT, FRNRAP. CDR3 loop: CASGLAGTSGIRNEQFF. CDR3 DNA: TGTGCTAGTGGTTTGGCCGGGACTAGCGGGATCAGGAATGAGCAGTTCTTC.

The chain links TRBV5-1 to TRBJ2-4, with D unresolved. Germline V gene data show CDR1 as SGHRS and CDR2 as YFSETQ. V gave up 4 bases and J gave up 1 base, with 12 bases separating them. CDR3 length: 15 residues. The CDR3 here is CASSPRGSAKNIQYF. CDR3 coding DNA: TGCGCCAGCAGCCCCCGCGGAAGCGCCAAAAACATTCAGTACTTC.

The J gene is TRBJ1-4, the V gene TRBV28; the match to TRBD1 covers 9 bases. With V trimmed by 5 bases and J by 7 bases, 8 bases remained unmatched. Germline CDR1 is MDHEN and CDR2 is SYDVKM. CDR3 length: 15 residues. CDR3 sequence reads: CASSHRGLVREKLFF. DNA for the CDR3: TGTGCCAGCAGTCACAGGGGGCTAGTTCGTGAAAAACTGTTTTTT. Combining the CDR3 with reference TRBV28 and TRBJ1-4 gives the whole variable domain DVKVTQSSRYLVKRTGEKVFLECVQDMDHENMFWYRQDPGLGLRLIYFSYDVKMKEKGDIPEGYSVSREKKERFSLILESASTNQTSMYLCASSHRGLVREKLFFGSGTQLSVL.

This rearrangement joins TRBV6-5 to TRBJ1-1; D is ambiguous. Trimming pared 0 bases from V and 10 bases from J, leaving 15 bases between. CDR1 is MNHEY and CDR2 is SVGAGI in the germline V gene. The CDR3 contains 14 residues. The CDR3 nucleotides are TGTGCCAGCAGTTACTCTAGAGATAGTCTTGCAGCTTTCTTT. Translation gives CASSYSRDSLAAFF.

The rearrangement links TRBV11-2 to TRBJ2-3; 11 nucleotides match TRBD2. This CDR3 spans 19 amino acids. CDR1 SGHAT and CDR2 FQNNGV come from the germline V gene. Losses at the gene ends were 6 bases for V and 0 bases for J; bases not matched to a gene: 14. The CDR3 nucleotides are TGTGCCAGCAGTCCAGACGCCCTAGCGGGAGGTCGGAGCACAGATACGCAGTATTTT. The encoded protein is CASSPDALAGGRSTDTQYF.

The gene calls are TRBV30 and TRBJ2-7, with 7 bases matching TRBD2. CDR1 is GTSNPN, CDR2 SVGIG, per germline (reference sequence). Unmatched junction bases numbered 8, after V lost 1 base and J lost 5 bases. The CDR3 has 14 residues. The CDR3 loop is CAWSGGGSRDEQYF. DNA for the CDR3: TGTGCCTGGAGTGGTGGCGGGAGTCGAGACGAGCAGTACTTC.